These 19 T cell receptor beta chains were sequenced from one sample in a study of T-cell memory formation after mild COVID-19. TCRdb called the 5' RACE reads again in MiXCR, with one record for every CDR3 protein. Of fewer than 700,000 distinct CDR3 sequences listed, about 20% are singletons. Sequences were obtained from PBMCs or a T cell subset sorted from them (not recorded which). The receptor source for this set is an adult woman who had mild COVID-19 (a few samples of this study predate the infection). Cell type and time point are not known.

In its sample, this clonotype was seen a few times. This rearrangement joins TRBV12-3 or TRBV12-4 to TRBJ1-1, with D possibly being TRBD1 (5 bases). CDR3 length: 14 residues. V was shortened by 3 bases and J by 1 base, with 9 bases between the two germline ends. The CDR3 bases are TGTGCCAGCAGTTTCAGGGTCCCGAACACTGAAGCTTTCTTT. Encoded protein: CASSFRVPNTEAFF.

CDR3 DNA sequence: TGTGCCAGCAGTGCCGCTGGGGCATTGAATGAGCAGTTCTTC. Encoded protein: CASSAAGALNEQFF. This chain uses TRBV6-6 with TRBJ2-1; maybe TRBD1 (5 bases). The CDR3 spans 14 residues. CDR1 and CDR2 from the germline V gene are MNHNY and SVGAGI (reference sequence). V lost 5 bases and J 7 bases, leaving 15 bases between the germline ends.

This clonotype was seen a few times. The rearrangement joins TRBV7-4 to TRBJ1-6; D is unresolved. The germline V gene encodes CDR1 SGHVT and CDR2 SQSDAQ. This CDR3 has 13 amino acids. V was cut by 4 bases and J by 8 bases, with 9 bases left in between. CDR3 DNA: TGTGCCAGCAGCTGCCACTTATATTCACCCCTCCACTTT. Its translation is CASSCHLYSPLHF.

The rearrangement links TRBV18 to TRBJ2-5; perhaps TRBD2 as D (5 bases). Germline CDR1 reads KGHSH; CDR2 reads LQKENI. This CDR3 region has 13 residues. V lost 8 bases and J 2 bases, leaving 12 bases between the germline ends. The CDR3 DNA sequence: TGTGCCAGCAAACCGGGAATTCAAGAGACCCAGTACTTC. Translation: CASKPGIQETQYF.

This clonotype has more than one count but fewer than ten. The CDR3 spells CASSFRRGASYEQYF. CDR3 sequence (DNA): TGTGCCAGCAGCTTTCGTCGGGGGGCATCCTACGAGCAGTACTTC. V gene TRBV7-2 combines with J gene TRBJ2-7; a weak D match, TRBD2 (7 bases). Trimming left V 3 bases short and J 1 base short, with 13 bases between. CDR1 and CDR2 (germline): SGHTA, FQGNSA. CDR3 size: 15 residues.

This chain joins TRBV10-3 and TRBJ2-5; 9 bases agree with TRBD1. V lost 6 bases and J lost 5; bases outside the gene matches: 7. Germline-derived CDR1 and CDR2 are ENHRY and SYGVKD. The CDR3 runs 14 residues. As DNA, the CDR3 is TGTGCCATCAGCCCGGGACAGGGAAGGGAGACCCAGTACTTC. Protein sequence: CAISPGQGRETQYF.

In nucleotides, the CDR3 is TGTGCCAGCAGCTTAGGCAGTCGGAGGGAGATATCGGATGAGCAGTTCTTC. Translated, it gives CASSLGSRREISDEQFF. This sequence joins TRBV11-3 and TRBJ2-1; TRBD2 is a possible D gene (6 bases). CDR1 is SGHNT, CDR2 YENEEA, per germline. V was pared by 1 base and J by 8 bases, with 21 bases between. The CDR3 consists of 17 residues.

This rearrangement joins TRBV24-1 to TRBJ1-1, with D possibly matching TRBD1 (5 bases). Germline V gives CDR1 KGHDR, CDR2 SFDVKD. This CDR3 has 15 amino acids. Trimming pared 4 bases from V and 4 bases from J, leaving 15 bases between. The CDR3 sequence: CATSESGVGVTEAFF. CDR3 nucleotide sequence: TGTGCCACCAGTGAGTCGGGGGTCGGGGTCACTGAAGCTTTCTTT.

V is TRBV9 and J is TRBJ2-3; maybe TRBD2 (5 bases). Germline-derived CDR1 and CDR2 are SGDLS and YYNGEE. V was pared by 0 bases and J by 2 bases, with 7 bases between. The CDR3 is made up of 14 amino acids. CDR3 region: CASSVAGYTDTQYF. The CDR3 DNA sequence: TGTGCCAGCAGCGTAGCGGGGTACACAGATACGCAGTATTTT.

The chain joins TRBV5-6 to TRBJ1-2; D gene uncertain. The germline gives CDR1 SGHDT, CDR2 YYEEEE. The CDR3 sequence is 15 residues long. V gave up 0 bases and J gave up 5 bases, with 14 bases separating them. CDR3 DNA: TGTGCCAGCAGCTTGGGGACCTTGAGGATGTATGGCTACACCTTC. It encodes CASSLGTLRMYGYTF.

There are a few counts of this clonotype. This chain links TRBV9 with TRBJ1-1; D unclear. Looked up from germline, CDR1 is SGDLS and CDR2 is YYNGEE. V was pared by 0 bases and J by 4 bases, with 10 bases between. The CDR3 runs 14 residues. CDR3 residues: CASSVGGGSTEAFF. The DNA for the CDR3 is TGTGCCAGCAGCGTAGGGGGAGGGTCCACTGAAGCTTTCTTT.

The chain joins TRBV5-1 to TRBJ2-3; 9 bases fit TRBD1. This CDR3 contains 16 residues. Germline CDR1 and CDR2: SGHRS and YFSETQ. The trim removed 5 bases at V and 1 base at J, leaving 8 bases unmatched. The CDR3: CASSLGTGIRTDTQYF. The DNA of the CDR3 is TGCGCCAGCAGTCTTGGGACAGGGATCCGCACAGATACGCAGTATTTT.

This clonotype has only a few counts. The chain couples TRBV20-1 to TRBJ2-3; D ambiguous. Per germline, CDR1 DFQATT and CDR2 SNEGSKA (reference sequence). The CDR3 sequence is 14 residues long. V lost 1 base and J lost 0, with 8 bases in between. The DNA of the CDR3 is TGCAGTGCTAGAGTTCACGAAAGCACAGATACGCAGTATTTT. Translating it yields CSARVHESTDTQYF.

The rearrangement links TRBV20-1 to TRBJ1-5; 9 bases are shared with TRBD1. Trimming took 5 bases from V and 1 from J; bases not matched to a gene: 12. Germline values: CDR1 DFQATT, CDR2 SNEGSKA (reference sequence). The CDR3 is made up of 17 amino acids. Here the CDR3 reads CSARDRERVESNQPQHF. The CDR3 coding sequence is TGCAGTGCTCGGGACAGGGAAAGGGTAGAGAGCAATCAGCCCCAGCATTTT.

Only a few counts were recorded for this clonotype. This chain uses TRBV20-1 with TRBJ2-5; the D is unclear. The CDR3 is 14 residues long. Trimming shortened V by 4 bases and J by 1 base, and 13 bases separated the two germline ends. The germline V gene has CDR1 DFQATT and CDR2 SNEGSKA (reference sequence). DNA of the CDR3: TGCAGTGCTATCCCGGCATCCATCCAAGAGACCCAGTACTTC. Amino acid sequence: CSAIPASIQETQYF.

The rearrangement links TRBV25-1 to TRBJ1-2, with D uncertain. Germline V gives CDR1 MGHDK, CDR2 SYGVNS. The V end lost 4 bases, the J end lost 3 bases, and 6 bases lay between the germline ends. The CDR3 extends over 12 amino acids. Here the CDR3 reads CASSASYYGYTF. The DNA of the CDR3 is TGTGCCAGCAGTGCCTCCTACTATGGCTACACCTTC.

This sequence joins TRBV12-3 or TRBV12-4 and TRBJ1-2; D remains unclear. The CDR3 is 12 residues long. V lost 3 bases, J lost 13 bases, and 15 bases lay in between. The CDR3, as DNA: TGTGCCAGCAGTTTGACGGTCAGTGGACGCACCTTC. Its translation is CASSLTVSGRTF.

The chain employs TRBV6-1 and TRBJ2-7; 13 nucleotides align to TRBD2. Germline V gene data show CDR1 as MNHNS and CDR2 as SASEGT. This CDR3 region has 16 residues. With 6 bases clipped from V and 4 bases from J, the junction kept 9 bases outside the gene matches. CDR3 in amino acids: CASRGLAGAPFYEQYF. The CDR3 DNA reads as TGTGCCAGCAGAGGACTAGCGGGAGCGCCGTTTTACGAGCAGTACTTC.

This clonotype occurred a few times. This chain connects TRBV5-1 to TRBJ2-2, with TRBD2 matching over 8 bases. Germline CDR1 and CDR2: SGHRS and YFSETQ. Unmatched junction bases numbered 8, after V lost 6 bases and J lost 1 base. The CDR3 is 16 amino acids. CDR3 DNA: TGCGCCAGCAACCTTGGTACTAGCGGGAACACCGGGGAGCTGTTTTTT. Translation gives CASNLGTSGNTGELFF. Full variable domain (rest looked up from reference TRBV5-1 and TRBJ2-2): KAGVTQTPRYLIKTRGQQVTLSCSPISGHRSVSWYQQTPGQGLQFLFEYFSETQRNKGNFPGRFSGRQFSNSRSEMNVSTLELGDSALYLCASNLGTSGNTGELFFGEGSRLTVL.